The rows below give T cell receptor beta chains drawn from one sample of a study of blood T cell repertoires in COVID-19. Some clones are missing from TCRdb's copy, which holds only in-frame ones; the method was immunoSEQ multiplex PCR. The sample contains about 190,000 clones, nearly 90% of which appear only once. Input material: peripheral blood. The origin of the receptors is a man aged 50 to 60 with acute or convalescent COVID-19. Both conserved end residues are part of each CDR3. The D gene is left open where the match is weak. Only some rows state a clone size, as once, few, many or a class for expanded clones.

v_call	j_call	d_call	clone_size	cdr3_nt	cdr3_aa
TRBV6-5	TRBJ1-4	TRBD1	.	TGTGCCACCCAAGGGACAGTCAAAGAAAAACTGTTTTTT	CATQGTVKEKLFF
TRBV5-6	TRBJ2-3	.	.	TGTGCCAGCAGCTCCCCGCGGGAAATGAGCACAGATACGCAGTATTTT	CASSSPREMSTDTQYF
TRBV14	TRBJ2-1	.	.	TGTGCCAGCAGCCATCGAATAGCGGAGGGGAGCTATGAGCAGTTCTTC	CASSHRIAEGSYEQFF
TRBV5-4	TRBJ2-5	TRBD2	.	TGTGCCAGCAGCTTGGGGTCTAGCGGGGGGGCGACCCAGTACTTC	CASSLGSSGGATQYF
TRBV7-9	TRBJ2-3	TRBD2	.	TGTGCCAGCAGCGGAACCGGGACTAGCATTAGCACAGATACGCAGTATTTT	CASSGTGTSISTDTQYF
TRBV4-2	TRBJ2-5	TRBD2	.	TGTGCCAGCAGCCGCCTGGGACTACCGGAAGAGACCCAGTACTTC	CASSRLGLPEETQYF
TRBV6-1	TRBJ1-1	.	.	TGTGCCAGCGGGAGGGGAGGGGAAGAAGCTTTCTTT	CASGRGGEEAFF
TRBV27	TRBJ1-1	.	.	TGTGCCAGCAGACCCCCGTTCATTGGAGTCACTGAAGCTTTCTTT	CASRPPFIGVTEAFF
TRBV28	TRBJ2-7	.	.	TGTGCCAGCAGTTTGACAGAACCATGGTACGAGCAGTACTTC	CASSLTEPWYEQYF
TRBV2	TRBJ1-6	TRBD1	.	TGTGCCAGCAGTGACCAGGTAGGGGGCAATTCACCCCTCCACTTT	CASSDQVGGNSPLHF
TRBV28	TRBJ1-2	TRBD1	.	TGTGCCAGCAGTTTATACACTCGACAGGGGGCCTACTATGGCTACACCTTC	CASSLYTRQGAYYGYTF
TRBV5-1	TRBJ1-1	.	.	TGCGCCAGCAGCACGGGACACCAGAACACTGAAGCTTTCTTT	CASSTGHQNTEAFF
TRBV19	TRBJ1-5	.	.	TGTGCCAGTAGACCGGGCTGGGGGGGCGCCATAGGTCAGCCCCAGCATTTT	CASRPGWGGAIGQPQHF
TRBV6-6	TRBJ2-2	.	.	TGTGCCAGCAGGACGGGGGGCCCGGGCACCGGGGAGCTGTTTTTT	CASRTGGPGTGELFF
TRBV5-4	TRBJ2-1	TRBD2	.	TGTGCCAGCAGCCCGACTAGCGGGGGGGCAAATGAGCAGTTCTTC	CASSPTSGGANEQFF
TRBV30	TRBJ1-4	.	.	TGTGCCTGGAGTCGAGGGGGTGGCAGTGAAAAACTGTTTTTT	CAWSRGGGSEKLFF
TRBV6-5	TRBJ1-1	.	.	TGTGCCAGCAGCGTACATGGCGGAGCTTTCTTT	CASSVHGGAFF
TRBV3-1/TRBV3-2	TRBJ1-1	TRBD1	once	TGTGCCAGCAGCCTACTGGACAGGGACACTGAAGCTTTCTTT	CASSLLDRDTEAFF
TRBV4-1	TRBJ1-1	.	.	TGCGCCAGCAGCCAACCGGCCCGGGGGGAGAACACTGAAGCTTTCTTT	CASSQPARGENTEAFF
TRBV29-1	TRBJ1-3	.	once	TGCAGCGTTGAAGGTGGAGGGGCAGGAAACACCATATATTTT	CSVEGGGAGNTIYF
TRBV18	TRBJ1-1	.	.	TGTGCCAGCTCACCACCGGGAGGACAGAACACTGAAGCTTTCTTT	CASSPPGGQNTEAFF
TRBV9	TRBJ1-2	.	.	TGTGCCAGCAGCTCTCAAGGGGGGGCTCTTGACTACACCTTC	CASSSQGGALDYTF
TRBV7-3	TRBJ2-3	TRBD2	.	TGTGCCAGCAGCCCCCAAACTAGCGGGGGGCTCGCGGATACGCAGTATTTT	CASSPQTSGGLADTQYF
TRBV19	TRBJ2-1	.	.	TGTGCCAGTAGTACAACCGGGACTTACGGTGAGCAGTTCTTC	CASSTTGTYGEQFF
TRBV3-1/TRBV3-2	TRBJ1-5	.	.	TGTGCCAGCAGCCAAGGGAGGGATAGCAATCAGCCCCAGCATTTT	CASSQGRDSNQPQHF
TRBV7-9	TRBJ1-4	TRBD1	.	TGTGCCAGCAGCACCAGGGACAGAACCTCTAATGAAAAACTGTTTTTT	CASSTRDRTSNEKLFF
TRBV11-2	TRBJ1-3	.	.	TGTGCCAGCAGCTTAGGTAGTCCTGGAAACACCATATATTTT	CASSLGSPGNTIYF
TRBV10-2	TRBJ1-4	TRBD1	.	TGCGCCAGCAGCACCGGGACAGGCAATGAAAAACTGTTTTTT	CASSTGTGNEKLFF
TRBV11-2	TRBJ1-2	.	.	TGTGCCAGCAGCTCCCTCCGGAACTATGGCTACACCTTC	CASSSLRNYGYTF
TRBV6-5	TRBJ2-1	.	.	TGTGCCAGCAGTTACTCGGCAGTTCGGGATGAGCAGTTCTTC	CASSYSAVRDEQFF
TRBV11-2	TRBJ1-4	.	.	TGTGCCAGCAGCCTTGGCCAGGCCGGTGAAAAACTGTTTTTT	CASSLGQAGEKLFF
TRBV30	TRBJ2-7	TRBD2	once	TGTGCCTGGAGCAATCTCGGACTAGCGGGACACGAGCAGTACTTC	CAWSNLGLAGHEQYF
TRBV18	TRBJ2-3	.	.	TGTGCCAGCTCTTATGACAGCTACCTCACAGATACGCAGTATTTT	CASSYDSYLTDTQYF
TRBV11-2	TRBJ2-5	.	.	TGTGCCAGCAGCTTAGACTATCACCCGCCAGAGACCCAGTACTTC	CASSLDYHPPETQYF
TRBV19	TRBJ2-1	TRBD2	.	TGTGCCAGTAGTGACTTGGGCGGGAGGGGGTGGAATGAGCAGTTCTTC	CASSDLGGRGWNEQFF
TRBV7-2	TRBJ1-5	.	.	TGTGCCAGCAGCGTTCGGCAGGGCGGTCAGCCCCAGCATTTT	CASSVRQGGQPQHF
TRBV27	TRBJ2-1	TRBD2	.	TGTGCCAGCACCACCGGGACTAGCGGCTACAATGAGCAGTTCTTC	CASTTGTSGYNEQFF
TRBV19	TRBJ1-2	TRBD1	.	TGTGCCAGTAGTTTCACAGGGGGCCGTGGCTACACCTTC	CASSFTGGRGYTF
TRBV3-1/TRBV3-2	TRBJ1-1	.	few	TGTGCCAGCAGCCAATACAGGGACACTGAAGCTTTCTTT	CASSQYRDTEAFF
TRBV14	TRBJ2-5	.	.	TGTGCCAGCAGCCAGGATAGGACAGTTTACCAAGAGACCCAGTACTTC	CASSQDRTVYQETQYF
TRBV14	TRBJ2-7	.	.	TGTGCCAGCAGCCAAGTGGGGGCCCCTGCCTACGAGCAGTACTTC	CASSQVGAPAYEQYF
TRBV27	TRBJ1-6	.	.	TGTGCCAGCAGTCCCACCCTAGACAGAAATTCACCCCTCCACTTT	CASSPTLDRNSPLHF
TRBV12-3/TRBV12-4	TRBJ2-1	.	.	TGTGCCAGCAGCCAACCCTACGGTGAGCAGTTCTTC	CASSQPYGEQFF
TRBV28	TRBJ1-1	TRBD1	.	TGTGCCAGCAGTTCCCCAGGACAGGGGAACACTGAAGCTTTCTTT	CASSSPGQGNTEAFF